This TCR beta chain was sequenced for a study of sequential checkpoint blockade in melanoma. In the study overall: Patients were randomized 1:1 to nivolumab-then-ipilimumab or ipilimumab-then-nivolumab first-line. Each arm's sequence ended with maintenance nivolumab.

Treatment denoted: randomized to nivolumab then ipilimumab (arm A) or the reverse (arm B). None of the patients previously received DNA-damaging chemotherapy. PBMC sorting kept live CD3+CD8+ cells without CD19 or CD56. The method was immunoSEQ multiplex PCR; TCRdb's version includes in-frame clones alone and lacks a portion of them. This table has about 13,000 clones, 70% to 80% appearing once. The material was CD8+ T cells sorted from blood (inferred from file names), obtained from a patient given nivolumab and ipilimumab in sequence. The clonotype was recovered from a human donor with melanoma.

The CDR3 loop reads CAAGETQYF. CDR3 nucleotides: TGTGCCGCCGGGGAGACCCAGTACTTC. The chain uses TRBV7-9 and TRBJ2-5; unclear D gene. Germline V lookup: CDR1 SEHNR, CDR2 FQNEAQ (reference sequence). This CDR3 spans 9 amino acids. V lost 11 bases, J lost 5 bases, and 6 bases lay in between.